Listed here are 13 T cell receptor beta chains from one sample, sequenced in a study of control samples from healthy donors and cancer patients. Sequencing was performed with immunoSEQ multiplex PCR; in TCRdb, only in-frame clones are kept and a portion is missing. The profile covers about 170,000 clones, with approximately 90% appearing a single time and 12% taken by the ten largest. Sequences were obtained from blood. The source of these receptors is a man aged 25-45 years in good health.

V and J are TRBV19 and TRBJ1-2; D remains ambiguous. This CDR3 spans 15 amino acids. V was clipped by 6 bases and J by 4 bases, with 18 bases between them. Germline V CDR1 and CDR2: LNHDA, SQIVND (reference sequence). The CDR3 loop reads CASSAVATEGYGYTF. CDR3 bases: TGTGCCAGTAGCGCGGTGGCGACGGAAGGCTATGGCTACACCTTC.

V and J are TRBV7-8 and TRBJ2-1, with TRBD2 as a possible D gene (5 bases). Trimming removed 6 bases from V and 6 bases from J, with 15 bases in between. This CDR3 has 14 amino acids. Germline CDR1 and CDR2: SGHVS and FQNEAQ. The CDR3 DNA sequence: TGTGCCAGCAGAGGTGTTAGCGAACTCAATGAGCAGTTCTTC. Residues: CASRGVSELNEQFF.

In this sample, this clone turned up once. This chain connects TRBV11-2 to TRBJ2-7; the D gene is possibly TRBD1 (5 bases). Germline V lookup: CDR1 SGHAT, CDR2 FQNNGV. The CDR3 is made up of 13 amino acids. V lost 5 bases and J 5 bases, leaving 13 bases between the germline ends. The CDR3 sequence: CASSRPQGHEQYF. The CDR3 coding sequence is TGTGCCAGCAGCAGACCCCAGGGCCACGAGCAGTACTTC.

The chain's CDR3 is CASSYKRGDSPLHF. In nucleotides, the CDR3 is TGTGCCAGCAGTTACAAGAGAGGGGATTCACCCCTCCACTTT. This chain uses TRBV6-5 with TRBJ1-6; TRBD1 might be the D (5 bases). Germline V gene lookup returns CDR1 MNHEY and CDR2 SVGAGI. This CDR3 region has 14 residues. The V gene lost 2 bases and the J gene lost 8 bases, with 10 bases spanning the gap.

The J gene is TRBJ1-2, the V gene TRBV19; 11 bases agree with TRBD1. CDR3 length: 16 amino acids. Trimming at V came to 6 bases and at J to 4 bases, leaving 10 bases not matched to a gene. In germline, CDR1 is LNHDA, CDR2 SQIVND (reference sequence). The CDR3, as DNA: TGTGCCAGTAGCCAGGTCAGGACAGGGGGCACCTATGGCTACACCTTC. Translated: CASSQVRTGGTYGYTF.

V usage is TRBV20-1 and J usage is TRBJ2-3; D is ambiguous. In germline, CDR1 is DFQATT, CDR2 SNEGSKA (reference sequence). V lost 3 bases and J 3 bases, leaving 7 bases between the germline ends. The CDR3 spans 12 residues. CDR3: CSASILTDTQYF. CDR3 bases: TGCAGTGCTAGTATATTGACAGATACGCAGTATTTT.

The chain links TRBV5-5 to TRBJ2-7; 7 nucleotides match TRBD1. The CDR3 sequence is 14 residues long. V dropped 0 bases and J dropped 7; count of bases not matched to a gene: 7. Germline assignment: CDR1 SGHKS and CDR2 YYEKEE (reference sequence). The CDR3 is CASSLGIGGEEQYF. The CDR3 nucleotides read TGTGCCAGCAGCTTGGGAATAGGGGGCGAAGAGCAGTACTTC.

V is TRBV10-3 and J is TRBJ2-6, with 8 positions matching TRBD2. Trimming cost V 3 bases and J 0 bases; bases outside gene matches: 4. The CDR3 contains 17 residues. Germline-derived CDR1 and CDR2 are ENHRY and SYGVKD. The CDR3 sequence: CAISDYGRASGANVLTF. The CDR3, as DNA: TGTGCCATCAGTGACTACGGGAGGGCCTCTGGGGCCAACGTCCTGACTTTC.

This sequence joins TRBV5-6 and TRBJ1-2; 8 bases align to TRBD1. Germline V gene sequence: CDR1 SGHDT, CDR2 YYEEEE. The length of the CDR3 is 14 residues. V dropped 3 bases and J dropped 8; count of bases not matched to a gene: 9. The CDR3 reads CASSYPTGVGGYTF. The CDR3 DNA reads TGTGCCAGCAGCTATCCGACAGGGGTCGGCGGCTACACCTTC.

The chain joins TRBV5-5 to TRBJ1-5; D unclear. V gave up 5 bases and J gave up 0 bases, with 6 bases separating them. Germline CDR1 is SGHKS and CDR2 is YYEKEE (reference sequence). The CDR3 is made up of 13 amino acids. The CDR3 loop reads CASSPNSNQPQHF. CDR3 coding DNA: TGTGCCAGCAGTCCTAATAGCAATCAGCCCCAGCATTTT.

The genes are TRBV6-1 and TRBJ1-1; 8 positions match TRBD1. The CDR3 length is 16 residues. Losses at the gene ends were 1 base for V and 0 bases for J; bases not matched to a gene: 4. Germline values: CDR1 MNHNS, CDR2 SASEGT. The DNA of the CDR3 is TGTGCCAGCAGTGAAGGGACAGGGCGCATGAACACTGAAGCTTTCTTT. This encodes CASSEGTGRMNTEAFF.

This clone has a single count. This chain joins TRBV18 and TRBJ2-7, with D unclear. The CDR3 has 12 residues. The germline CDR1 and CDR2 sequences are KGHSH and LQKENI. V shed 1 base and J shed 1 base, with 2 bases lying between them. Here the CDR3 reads CASSPQSYEQYF. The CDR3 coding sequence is TGTGCCAGCTCACCACAGTCCTACGAGCAGTACTTC.

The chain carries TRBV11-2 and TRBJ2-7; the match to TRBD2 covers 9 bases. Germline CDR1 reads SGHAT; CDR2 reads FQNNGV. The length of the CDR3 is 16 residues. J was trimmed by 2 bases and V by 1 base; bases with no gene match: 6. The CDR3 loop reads CASSLVGSGGTYEQYF. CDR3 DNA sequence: TGTGCCAGCAGCTTAGTTGGTAGCGGGGGAACCTACGAGCAGTACTTC. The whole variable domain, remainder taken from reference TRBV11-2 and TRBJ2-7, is EAGVAQSPRYKIIEKRQSVAFWCNPISGHATLYWYQQILGQGPKLLIQFQNNGVVDDSQLPKDRFSAERLKGVDSTLKIQPAKLEDSAVYLCASSLVGSGGTYEQYFGPGTRLTVT.